This T cell receptor (beta chain) was recorded in a study of T cell responses to AZD1222 COVID-19 vaccine. Produced via immunoSEQ multiplex PCR; TCRdb's table is partial and in-frame only. The sample carries over 120,000 clones, roughly nine tenths recorded once. Findings of the study overall: Scientists sampled the repertoires only once the peak T cell response had passed.

The CDR3 runs 14 residues. The germline V gene has CDR1 MGHRA and CDR2 YSYEKL. V lost 4 bases, J lost 7 bases, and 16 bases lay in between. For this clone: Its antigen is not identified.

The V gene is TRBV4-1, the J gene TRBJ1-2; D uncertain. The source of this sequence is an adult in good health. The source was peripheral blood, collected on day 0 of AZD1222 vaccination. This CDR3 is CASSPYSAWSGYTF. The DNA for the CDR3 is TGCGCCAGCAGCCCTTATTCCGCTTGGTCTGGCTACACCTTC.